The subject of this entry is one TCR beta chain. Antigen unknown. Generated by immunoSEQ multiplex PCR, the TCRdb table keeps only in-frame clones and is missing some. Found here are 50,000 to 70,000 clones, more than 75% of them singletons; the top ten hold 1.6%. The source of the sample is a study of CD4 T cells in relation to SARS-CoV-2 and coronaviruses. Germline CDR1 SGHDN, CDR2 FVKESK. This CDR3 has 16 residues. V was shortened by 4 bases and J by 11 bases, with 26 bases between the two germline ends. Unexposed donor CD4+ T cells date from about 2011-2018, before the COVID-19 pandemic. Study observations and caveats: According to naive versus memory sequencing, detected responses are memory recall, not newly primed.

The material sequenced was memory CD4+ T cells from PBMCs. The chain couples TRBV14 to TRBJ1-1; tentatively, D is TRBD1 (5 bases). The clonotype was recovered from a human donor in good health. The CDR3 DNA sequence: TGTGCCAGCAGCCCCCTATTTTCTGGGGCAAATCGTAGGGCTTTCTTT. Protein: CASSPLFSGANRRAFF.